These 22 T cell receptor beta chains came from one sample sequenced in a study of cytomegalovirus exposure and HLA in healthy donors. 13 Jbeta primers and 60 Vbeta primers were used for the PCR. Using immunoSEQ multiplex PCR, the repertoire was profiled, and TCRdb retains in-frame clones only, with some absent. The table records 130,000 to 150,000 clones, 70% to 85% of them present only once. Sequenced input: PBMCs. These receptors came from a man aged 35 to 55 in good health and CMV-seropositive.

The chain employs TRBV5-1 and TRBJ1-3, with D possibly being TRBD1 (6 bases). The CDR3 loop spans 18 amino acids. V was trimmed by 4 bases and J by 0 bases, leaving 20 bases between them. Germline V lookup: CDR1 SGHRS, CDR2 YFSETQ. In DNA form, the CDR3 reads TGCGCCAGCAGCCGCCTGACTTCTCCAGGGGTCTCTGGAAACACCATATATTTT. Translated, it gives CASSRLTSPGVSGNTIYF.

The chain carries TRBV18 and TRBJ1-2, with TRBD1 identical over 8 bases. CDR1 and CDR2 from the germline V gene are KGHSH and LQKENI. Losses at the gene ends were 1 base for V and 0 bases for J; bases not matched to a gene: 4. This CDR3 is built from 16 residues. The CDR3, as DNA: TGTGCCAGCTCACCACGAACAGGGGGAACTAACTATGGCTACACCTTC. Its translation is CASSPRTGGTNYGYTF.

The CDR3 sequence is CASSFSPGGGVGEAFF. The CDR3 DNA reads as TGTGCCAGCAGCTTTTCCCCTGGAGGGGGCGTGGGGGAAGCTTTCTTT. The rearrangement uses TRBV5-4 and TRBJ1-1, with 7 bases matching TRBD1. Looked up from germline, CDR1 is SGHNT and CDR2 is YYREEE (reference sequence). Trimming cost V 2 bases and J 8 bases; bases outside gene matches: 15. The CDR3 consists of 16 residues.

The rearrangement links TRBV6-5 to TRBJ2-7; 12 bases are shared with TRBD1. Germline trimming cut 6 bases from V and 11 bases from J; bases unmatched to any gene: 11. Germline loops: CDR1 MNHEY, CDR2 SVGAGI. The CDR3 covers 14 residues. Here the CDR3 reads CASSPGTGGLQEYF. CDR3 coding DNA: TGTGCCAGCAGCCCCGGGACAGGGGGCCTTCAAGAGTACTTC.

The V gene is TRBV9, the J gene TRBJ2-3, with D tentatively TRBD2 (6 bases). This CDR3 is built from 14 residues. Deletions cut 2 bases from V and 2 bases from J, with 9 bases between. Per the germline V gene, CDR1 is SGDLS and CDR2 is YYNGEE. The DNA for the CDR3 is TGTGCCAGCAGCGTGGGGACTTCCACAGATACGCAGTATTTT. Translating gives CASSVGTSTDTQYF.

The V and J genes are TRBV10-2 and TRBJ2-3; D is uncertain. The CDR3 extends over 15 amino acids. Per germline, CDR1 WSHSY and CDR2 SAAADI. Trimming took off 1 base at V and 0 bases at J, with 8 bases between the two ends. DNA for the CDR3: TGCGCCAGCAGTGAGTACTCCCCTAGCACAGATACGCAGTATTTT. Its translation: CASSEYSPSTDTQYF.

J is TRBJ1-5 and V is TRBV6-1; no definite D call. Germline assignment: CDR1 MNHNS and CDR2 SASEGT. The V end lost 2 bases, the J end lost 4 bases, and 6 bases lay between the germline ends. The CDR3 has 13 residues. The CDR3: CASSELPNQPQHF. Here the CDR3 DNA reads TGTGCCAGCAGTGAACTCCCTAATCAGCCCCAGCATTTT.

The gene calls are TRBV18 and TRBJ1-6, with 12 nucleotides matching TRBD1. The ends lost 3 bases at V and 8 bases at J; junction bases unmatched: 2. The CDR3 loop spans 15 amino acids. Germline V gene data show CDR1 as KGHSH and CDR2 as LQKENI. The CDR3 region has the DNA TGTGCCAGCTCACCGGGGACAGGGGGCTATTCACCCCTCCACTTT. Encoded protein: CASSPGTGGYSPLHF.

This clone was observed a few times. The V and J genes are TRBV27 and TRBJ1-5, with D possibly being TRBD1 (5 bases). V was trimmed by 3 bases and J by 2 bases, leaving 8 bases between them. The germline V gene encodes CDR1 MNHEY and CDR2 SMNVEV (reference sequence). The length of the CDR3 is 14 residues. CDR3 nucleotide sequence: TGTGCCAGCAGTTTCTTAGGGGGCAATCAGCCCCAGCATTTT. Translating it yields CASSFLGGNQPQHF.

The genes are TRBV7-3 and TRBJ1-1, with 8 bases identical to TRBD1. The V gene end was trimmed by 3 bases and the J gene end by 5 bases; junction bases not matched to a gene: 2. CDR1 SGHTA and CDR2 FQGTGA come from the germline V gene. CDR3 length: 13 residues. CDR3 protein: CASSFRQGTEAFF. CDR3 bases: TGTGCCAGCAGCTTTCGACAGGGGACTGAAGCTTTCTTT.

Here the CDR3 reads CATSLSTGNIQYF. The CDR3 nucleotides read TGTGCCACCAGTCTAAGTACTGGAAACATTCAGTACTTC. The genes are TRBV15 and TRBJ2-4; D is uncertain. The length of the CDR3 is 13 residues. V gave up 6 bases and J gave up 6 bases, with 12 bases separating them. Germline CDR1 reads LNHNV; CDR2 reads YYDKDF (reference sequence). Looking up the rest from reference TRBV15 and TRBJ2-4 gives the full variable domain: DAMVIQNPRYQVTQFGKPVTLSCSQTLNHNVMYWYQQKSSQAPKLLFHYYDKDFNNEADTPDNFQSRRPNTSFCFLDIRSPGLGDTAMYLCATSLSTGNIQYFGAGTRLSVL.

V is TRBV4-3 and J is TRBJ2-2; D remains ambiguous. The length of the CDR3 is 15 residues. The V end was cut by 0 bases, the J end by 2 bases, with 7 bases between. Germline V gene sequence: CDR1 LGHNA, CDR2 YSLEER. CDR3 bases: TGCGCCAGCAGCCAAGAAAGCCTTAACACCGGGGAGCTGTTTTTT. Encoded protein: CASSQESLNTGELFF.

This chain connects TRBV5-1 to TRBJ2-5; 10 bases are a match to TRBD2. Germline lookup yields CDR1 SGHRS and CDR2 YFSETQ. Germline trimming cut 0 bases from V and 5 bases from J; bases unmatched to any gene: 7. The CDR3 sequence is 16 residues long. CDR3 nucleotides: TGCGCCAGCAGCTTGGGGGCAGCGGGGGGGCCGGAGACCCAGTACTTC. Protein: CASSLGAAGGPETQYF.

The chain has TRBV30 and TRBJ2-7; 8 positions match TRBD2. V gave up 4 bases and J gave up 6 bases; unmatched junction bases: 17. Per germline, CDR1 GTSNPN and CDR2 SVGIG (reference sequence). The CDR3 length is 16 residues. This CDR3 is CAWTPFGGDWRSEQYF. CDR3 coding DNA: TGTGCCTGGACCCCCTTCGGGGGGGATTGGAGGAGCGAGCAGTACTTC.

This chain uses TRBV4-1 with TRBJ2-7; D is unresolved. The CDR3 sequence is 15 residues long. With 1 base removed from V and 2 bases from J, the gap between germline ends came to 12 bases. Germline lookup yields CDR1 MGHRA and CDR2 YSYEKL. CDR3 coding DNA: TGCGCCAGCAGCCAAGTGGCGGTCAGTGCCTACGAGCAGTACTTC. It specifies CASSQVAVSAYEQYF.

This clone appeared once. The chain couples TRBV18 to TRBJ2-3; 8 nucleotides agree with TRBD1. Germline V gives CDR1 KGHSH, CDR2 LQKENI. This CDR3 spans 15 amino acids. V trimming: 3 bases; J trimming: 1 base; junction bases outside the gene matches: 3. The CDR3 DNA reads TGTGCCAGCTCACCCGAGGGACAGGGCACAGATACGCAGTATTTT. Protein: CASSPEGQGTDTQYF.

The chain combines TRBV5-4 with TRBJ2-3; 8 bases align to TRBD2. CDR3 length equals 15 residues. With V trimmed by 0 bases and J by 2 bases, 2 bases remained unmatched. Germline V CDR1 and CDR2: SGHNT, YYREEE (reference sequence). CDR3 loop: CASSLAGGVTDTQYF. In DNA form, the CDR3 reads TGTGCCAGCAGCTTGGCCGGGGGGGTCACAGATACGCAGTATTTT.

The chain employs TRBV19 and TRBJ2-2, with D tentatively TRBD1 (5 bases). Trimming took 3 bases from V and 5 from J, leaving 7 bases between them. Germline V CDR1 and CDR2: LNHDA, SQIVND (reference sequence). This CDR3 has 13 residues. As DNA, the CDR3 is TGTGCCAGTAGTATCCCAGGGACCGGGGAGCTGTTTTTT. It is translated as CASSIPGTGELFF.

The chain links TRBV6-6 to TRBJ2-1, with D uncertain. CDR3 length: 14 residues. Trimming stripped 6 bases from V and 7 bases from J, with 16 bases between. Germline lookup yields CDR1 MNHNY and CDR2 SVGAGI (reference sequence). The CDR3 here is CASRLLPWANEQFF. In DNA, the CDR3 is TGTGCCAGCAGATTATTGCCCTGGGCGAATGAGCAGTTCTTC.

This clone was counted between two and nine times. This rearrangement joins TRBV9 to TRBJ2-1; 7 nucleotides line up with TRBD2. V shed 0 bases, J shed 7 bases, and the junction held 4 bases outside the gene matches. The germline V gene has CDR1 SGDLS and CDR2 YYNGEE. The CDR3 runs to 14 residues. In nucleotides, the CDR3 is TGTGCCAGCAGCGTAGACGGGAGGTGGAATGAGCAGTTCTTC. Amino acid sequence: CASSVDGRWNEQFF.

This clone appeared once. This rearrangement joins TRBV27 to TRBJ2-1; 11 bases align to TRBD2. This CDR3 spans 14 amino acids. CDR1 MNHEY and CDR2 SMNVEV come from the germline V gene (reference sequence). V was clipped by 6 bases and J by 7 bases; unmatched bases: 5. The CDR3 loop reads CASRLAGGPNEQFF. The CDR3 DNA is TGTGCCAGCAGGCTAGCGGGAGGACCGAATGAGCAGTTCTTC.

The chain couples TRBV11-2 to TRBJ2-5; 9 nucleotides match TRBD1. The CDR3 runs 16 residues. The V and J ends lost 1 base and 5 bases, in that order; junction bases with no gene match: 8. Germline-derived CDR1 and CDR2 are SGHAT and FQNNGV. CDR3 amino acids: CASSLVSRTGAETQYF. CDR3 DNA sequence: TGTGCCAGCAGCTTAGTCTCTAGGACAGGGGCTGAGACCCAGTACTTC.